This is a list of T cell receptor beta chains from one sample in a study of CDR3 diversity in severe acne. TCRdb independently ran MiXCR on the PCR reads; one entry per CDR3 protein. The sample carries about 84,000 distinct CDR3 sequences, under 65% recorded once. The specimen sequenced was blood. The receptor source for this set is a male donor in good health, without acne. CDR3s include the opening cysteine and the closing phenylalanine or tryptophan. D genes are given only for firm matches. A clone size is listed for some rows: how often the clone was seen (once, few, many), or a class if it is expanded.

many	NA	TRBV4-1	TRBJ2-1	CASSQPLSRYNEQFF	TGCGCCAGCAGCCAACCCCTGTCCAGATACAATGAGCAGTTCTTC
NA	NA	TRBV6-5	TRBJ1-3	CASSWRGSSQETIYF	TGTGCCAGCAGTTGGCGGGGGAGCTCCCAAGAGACCATATATTTT
NA	NA	TRBV25-1	TRBJ2-5	CASSVTEVQETQYF	TGTGCCAGCAGTGTAACCGAGGTCCAAGAGACCCAGTACTTC
NA	TRBD1	TRBV5-1	TRBJ1-1	CASSWGGTGRMSEAFF	TGCGCCAGCAGCTGGGGTGGGACAGGGCGGATGTCTGAAGCTTTCTTT
few	TRBD2	TRBV20-1	TRBJ2-1	CSARDASGSDEQFF	TGCAGTGCTAGAGATGCTAGCGGGAGTGATGAGCAGTTCTTC
many	TRBD2	TRBV27	TRBJ2-2	CASTASGGALTGELFF	TGTGCCAGCACGGCTAGCGGGGGGGCACTCACCGGGGAGCTGTTTTTT
NA	NA	TRBV7-3	TRBJ1-2	CASSFYICSAHNTDGNYGYTF	NA
NA	TRBD1	TRBV9	TRBJ1-1	CASSAQGDTEAFF	TGTGCCAGCAGCGCTCAGGGGGACACTGAAGCTTTCTTT
NA	TRBD2	TRBV29-1	TRBJ2-7	CSVGLGLCSYEQYF	TGCAGCGTTGGGTTGGGACTATGCTCCTACGAGCAGTACTTC
NA	TRBD1	TRBV13	TRBJ1-2	CASSSRTSGGTGIYGYTF	TGTGCCAGCAGCTCCCGGACTAGCGGGGGGACAGGGATCTATGGCTACACCTTC
NA	NA	TRBV20-1	TRBJ1-1	CSASWAGAEAFF	TGCAGTGCTTCCTGGGCAGGGGCTGAAGCTTTCTTT
once	TRBD2	TRBV20-1	TRBJ2-1	CSARDGGGAFYEQFF	TGCAGTGCTAGAGATGGCGGGGGGGCATTCTATGAGCAGTTCTTC
NA	NA	TRBV10-3	TRBJ1-2	CAISEESQGVYTF	TGTGCCATCAGTGAGGAGTCACAGGGAGTCTACACCTTC
NA	TRBD1	TRBV11-2	TRBJ2-7	CASSLGTGGATLFLYF	TGTGCCAGCAGCTTAGGGACAGGGGGGGCCACCCTGTTTCTGTACTTC
few	TRBD2	TRBV7-9	TRBJ2-7	CASSSPLAGGFYEQYF	TGTGCCAGCAGCTCGCCCCTAGCGGGTGGCTTCTACGAGCAGTACTTT
NA	NA	TRBV19	TRBJ2-1	CASSWGGDYNEQFF	TGTGCCAGTAGCTGGGGTGGCGACTACAATGAGCAGTTCTTC
NA	NA	TRBV10-3	TRBJ1-3	CAIREKLGEATGNTIYF	TGTGCCATCAGGGAAAAATTGGGAGAGGCTACTGGAAACACCATATATTTT
NA	TRBD2	TRBV5-4	TRBJ2-3	CASSLPRGRASGRAGGTDTQYF	TGTGCCAGCAGCTTACCCAGGGGGAGGGCTAGCGGGAGGGCCGGGGGCACAGATACGCAGTATTTT
many	TRBD1	TRBV20-1	TRBJ2-1	CSAFWTGHNEQFF	TGCAGTGCTTTTTGGACAGGTCACAATGAGCAGTTCTTC
NA	NA	TRBV6-4	TRBJ2-3	CASSRDTYNEQYF	TGTGCTAGCAGTCGGGACACCTACAATGAGCAGTATTTT
NA	TRBD1	TRBV20-1	TRBJ2-7	CSTRDWDRGPSEQYF	TGCAGCACCAGGGATTGGGACAGGGGGCCTAGCGAGCAGTACTTC
many	TRBD1	TRBV7-2	TRBJ1-2	CASSPPGTGIYGYTF	TGTGCCAGCAGCCCCCCGGGGACAGGGATTTATGGCTACACCTTC
NA	NA	TRBV20-1	TRBJ1-1	CSARDGLRGLNTEAFF	TGCAGTGCTAGAGATGGCCTCCGGGGGCTGAACACTGAAGCTTTCTTT
NA	TRBD1	TRBV7-9	TRBJ2-7	CASSERDRTYEQYF	TGTGCCAGCAGCGAGAGGGACAGGACCTACGAGCAGTACTTC
NA	TRBD1	TRBV20-1	TRBJ1-6	CSARGAGGLYNSPLHF	TGCAGTGCTAGAGGTGCAGGGGGCCTTTATAATTCACCCCTCCACTTT
NA	NA	TRBV20-1	TRBJ2-3	CSASRQGLSTDTQYF	TGCAGTGCCAGTAGACAGGGACTCTCCACAGATACGCAGTATTTT
NA	NA	TRBV5-8	TRBJ1-1	CASSILGAEAFF	TGTGCCAGCAGCATACTAGGGGCTGAAGCTTTCTTT
NA	NA	TRBV28	TRBJ1-2	CASSLAIYGYTF	TGTGCCAGCAGTTTAGCGATCTATGGCTACACCTTC